This TCR beta chain was identified during a study of CD8 T cells in Susac syndrome. Random hexamers were used to reverse transcribe the RNA input (about 0.45 to 1 ug). The TCR beta CDR3 was amplified by immunoSEQ multiplex PCR across 54 Vbeta, 13 Jbeta. TCRdb recomputed calls from the immunoSEQ multiplex PCR reads with MiXCR, one row per CDR3 protein. Of just over 150,000 distinct CDR3 sequences detected, approximately 95% appear once; the ten largest clones hold 0.16%. Concerning this clonotype: Its antigen is unidentified.

From blood CD8+ and CD4+ T cells, the TCR beta chain was sequenced. Findings of the study overall: Clonal expansion did not appear in Susac syndrome CD4+ T cell repertoires.

Trimming at V came to 0 bases and at J to 1 base, leaving 6 bases not matched to a gene. Germline CDR1 and CDR2: DFQATT and SNEGSKA (reference sequence). CDR3 length: 17 amino acids. Sequenced: CD4+ T cells from PBMCs. This TCR was sampled from a human donor with Susac syndrome. The chain recombines TRBV20-1 with TRBJ2-5, with TRBD1 identical over 12 bases. The CDR3 region is CSAREVWDRGLQETQYF. As DNA, the CDR3 is TGCAGTGCTAGAGAAGTGTGGGACAGGGGGCTCCAAGAGACCCAGTACTTC.